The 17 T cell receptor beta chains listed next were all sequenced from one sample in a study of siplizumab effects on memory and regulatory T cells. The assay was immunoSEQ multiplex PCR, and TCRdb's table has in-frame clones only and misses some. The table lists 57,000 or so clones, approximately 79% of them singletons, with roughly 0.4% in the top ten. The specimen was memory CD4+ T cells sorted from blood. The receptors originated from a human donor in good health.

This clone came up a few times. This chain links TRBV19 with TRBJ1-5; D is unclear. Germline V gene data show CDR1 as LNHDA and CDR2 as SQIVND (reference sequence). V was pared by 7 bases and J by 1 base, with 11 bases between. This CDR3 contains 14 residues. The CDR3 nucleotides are TGTGCCAGTAACACGGGTCTAAGCAATCAGCCCCAGCATTTT. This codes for CASNTGLSNQPQHF.

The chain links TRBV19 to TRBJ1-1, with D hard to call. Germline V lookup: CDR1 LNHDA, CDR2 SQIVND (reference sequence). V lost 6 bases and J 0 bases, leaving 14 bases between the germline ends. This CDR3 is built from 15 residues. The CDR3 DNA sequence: TGTGCCAGTAGAACGGACGGATTTATGAACACTGAAGCTTTCTTT. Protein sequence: CASRTDGFMNTEAFF.

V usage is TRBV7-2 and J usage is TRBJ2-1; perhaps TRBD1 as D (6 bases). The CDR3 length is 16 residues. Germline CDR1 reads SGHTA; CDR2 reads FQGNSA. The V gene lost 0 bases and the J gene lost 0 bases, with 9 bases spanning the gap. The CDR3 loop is CASSLASGDSYNEQFF. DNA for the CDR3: TGTGCCAGCAGCTTAGCGTCAGGGGACTCCTACAATGAGCAGTTCTTC.

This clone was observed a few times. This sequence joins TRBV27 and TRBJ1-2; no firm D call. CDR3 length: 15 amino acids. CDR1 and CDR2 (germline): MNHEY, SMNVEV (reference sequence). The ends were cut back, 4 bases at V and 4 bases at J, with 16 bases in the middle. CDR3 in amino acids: CASSSPASRGYGYTF. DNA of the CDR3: TGTGCCAGCAGTTCCCCGGCCTCACGGGGCTATGGCTACACCTTC.

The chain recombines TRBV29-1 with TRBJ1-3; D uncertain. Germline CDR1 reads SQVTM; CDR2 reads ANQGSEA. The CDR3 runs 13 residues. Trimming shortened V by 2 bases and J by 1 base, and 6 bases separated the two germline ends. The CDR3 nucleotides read TGCAGCGTTGAAATAGGGTCTGGAAACACCATATATTTT. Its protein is CSVEIGSGNTIYF.

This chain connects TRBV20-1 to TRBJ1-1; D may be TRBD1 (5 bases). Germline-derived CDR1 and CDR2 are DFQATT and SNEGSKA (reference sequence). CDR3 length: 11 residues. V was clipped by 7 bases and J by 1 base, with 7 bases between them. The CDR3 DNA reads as TGCAGTGTGGGGGGGAACACTGAAGCTTTCTTT. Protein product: CSVGGNTEAFF.

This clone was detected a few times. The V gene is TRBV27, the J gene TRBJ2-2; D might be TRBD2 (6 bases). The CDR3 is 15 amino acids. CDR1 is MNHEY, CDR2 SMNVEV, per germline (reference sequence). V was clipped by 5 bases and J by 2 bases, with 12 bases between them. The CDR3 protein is CASSPRGINTGELFF. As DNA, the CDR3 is TGTGCCAGCAGTCCCCGGGGGATCAACACCGGGGAGCTGTTTTTT.

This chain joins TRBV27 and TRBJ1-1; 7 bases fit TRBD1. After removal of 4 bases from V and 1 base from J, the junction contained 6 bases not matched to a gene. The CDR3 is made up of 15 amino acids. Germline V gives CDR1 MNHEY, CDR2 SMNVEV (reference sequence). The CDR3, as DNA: TGTGCCAGCAGTTACCTCGGGACAGAGAACACTGAAGCTTTCTTT. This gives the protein CASSYLGTENTEAFF.

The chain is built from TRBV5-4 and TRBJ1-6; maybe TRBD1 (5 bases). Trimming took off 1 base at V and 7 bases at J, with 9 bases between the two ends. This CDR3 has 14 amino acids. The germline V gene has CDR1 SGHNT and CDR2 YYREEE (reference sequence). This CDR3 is CASSLTGSNSPLHF. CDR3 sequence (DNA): TGTGCCAGCAGCTTGACAGGTAGCAATTCACCCCTCCACTTT.

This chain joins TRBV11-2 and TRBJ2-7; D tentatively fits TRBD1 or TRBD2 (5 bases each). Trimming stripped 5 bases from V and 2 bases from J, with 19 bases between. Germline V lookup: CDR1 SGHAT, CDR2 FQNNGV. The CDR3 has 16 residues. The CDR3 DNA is TGTGCCAGCAGCCAAGATAGGGGCCCCGGGGCCTACGAGCAGTACTTC. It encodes CASSQDRGPGAYEQYF.

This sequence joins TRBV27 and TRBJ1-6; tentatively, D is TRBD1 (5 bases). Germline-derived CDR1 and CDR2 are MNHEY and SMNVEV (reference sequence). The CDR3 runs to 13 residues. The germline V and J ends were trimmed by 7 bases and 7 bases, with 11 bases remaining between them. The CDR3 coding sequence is TGTGCCAGCACCGCCTGGGGGAATTCACCCCTCCACTTT. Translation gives CASTAWGNSPLHF.

The CDR3 DNA reads TGTGCCAGCAGTGAATGGTGGGGGGAGCAGTACTTC. Protein: CASSEWWGEQYF. This chain links TRBV25-1 with TRBJ2-7; D tentatively reads TRBD1 or TRBD2 (5 bases each). Germline values: CDR1 MGHDK, CDR2 SYGVNS. The CDR3 contains 12 residues. Deletions cut 1 base from V and 7 bases from J, with 8 bases between.

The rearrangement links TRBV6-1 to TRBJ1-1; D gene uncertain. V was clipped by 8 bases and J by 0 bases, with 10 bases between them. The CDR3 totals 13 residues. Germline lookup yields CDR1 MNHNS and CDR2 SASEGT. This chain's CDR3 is CASSWAMNTEAFF. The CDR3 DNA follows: TGTGCCAGCTCCTGGGCTATGAACACTGAAGCTTTCTTT.

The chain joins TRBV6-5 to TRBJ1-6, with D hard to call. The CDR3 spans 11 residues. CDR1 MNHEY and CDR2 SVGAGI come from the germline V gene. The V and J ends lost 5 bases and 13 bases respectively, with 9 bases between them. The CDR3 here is CASSTAPPLHF. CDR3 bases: TGTGCCAGCAGTACGGCACCTCCCCTCCACTTT.

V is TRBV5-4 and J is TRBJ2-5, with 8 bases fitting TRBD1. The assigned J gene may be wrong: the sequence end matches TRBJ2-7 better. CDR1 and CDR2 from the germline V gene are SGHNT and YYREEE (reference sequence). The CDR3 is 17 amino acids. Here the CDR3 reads CASSLGYGQGKGYEQYF. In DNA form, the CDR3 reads TGTGCCAGCAGCTTGGGATACGGACAGGGTAAAGGATACGAGCAGTACTTC.

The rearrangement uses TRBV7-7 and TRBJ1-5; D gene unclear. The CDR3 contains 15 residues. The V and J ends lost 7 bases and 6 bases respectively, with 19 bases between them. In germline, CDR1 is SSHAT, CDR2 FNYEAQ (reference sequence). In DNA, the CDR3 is TGTGCCAGCAACGTAGCCCCCCTCCCCGGTCAGCCCCAGCATTTT. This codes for CASNVAPLPGQPQHF.

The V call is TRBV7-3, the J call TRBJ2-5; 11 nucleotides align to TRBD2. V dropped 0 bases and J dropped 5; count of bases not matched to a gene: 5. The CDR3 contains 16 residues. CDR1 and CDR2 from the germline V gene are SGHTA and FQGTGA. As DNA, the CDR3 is TGTGCCAGCAGCTTAACTAGCGGGGGGGCCTGGGAGACCCAGTACTTC. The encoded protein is CASSLTSGGAWETQYF.